This TCR beta chain was recovered during a study of preoperative IRX-2 immunotherapy in early breast cancer. The CDR3 totals 17 residues. Trimming took 0 bases from V and 1 from J; bases not matched to a gene: 8. Germline V lookup: CDR1 SGHKS, CDR2 YYEKEE (reference sequence). Described treatment: preoperative locoregional IRX-2 cytokine immunotherapy. Clones were read by immunoSEQ multiplex PCR, and TCRdb kept only the in-frame ones, dropping some. In the table there are around 28,000 clones, around 89% of which are singletons. The source of this sequence is a human donor with breast cancer. Collection took place from a patient treated with IRX-2 immunotherapy. The J gene is TRBJ2-3, the V gene TRBV5-5, with 7 bases matching TRBD1. The CDR3 loop reads CASSLARDSQGTDTQYF. CDR3 in DNA: TGTGCCAGCAGCTTGGCTCGGGACAGCCAGGGCACAGATACGCAGTATTTT.